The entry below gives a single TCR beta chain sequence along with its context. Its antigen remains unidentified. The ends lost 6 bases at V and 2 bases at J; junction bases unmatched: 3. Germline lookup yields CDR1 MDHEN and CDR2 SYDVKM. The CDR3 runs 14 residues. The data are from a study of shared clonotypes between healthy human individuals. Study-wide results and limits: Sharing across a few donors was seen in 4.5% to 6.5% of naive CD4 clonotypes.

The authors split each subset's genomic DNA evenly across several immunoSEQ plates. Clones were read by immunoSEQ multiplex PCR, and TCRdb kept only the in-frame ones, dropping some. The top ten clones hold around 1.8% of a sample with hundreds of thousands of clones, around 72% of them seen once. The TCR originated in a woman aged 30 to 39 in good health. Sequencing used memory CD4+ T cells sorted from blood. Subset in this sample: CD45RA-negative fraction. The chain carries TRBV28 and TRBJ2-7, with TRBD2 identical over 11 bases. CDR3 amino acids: CASRLSGRAYEQYF. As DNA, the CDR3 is TGTGCCAGCAGACTTAGCGGGAGGGCCTACGAGCAGTACTTC.